This TCR beta chain was captured by sequencing in a study of blood T cell repertoires in COVID-19. Here immunoSEQ multiplex PCR was the method, and the copy in TCRdb shows in-frame clones only, minus some. The table lists about 87,000 clones, 70% to 90% of them singletons. This CDR3 has 15 residues. The V and J ends lost 2 bases and 3 bases respectively, with 16 bases between them. The germline gives CDR1 GTSNPN, CDR2 SVGIG (reference sequence). The rearrangement links TRBV30 to TRBJ1-2; TRBD1 might be the D (6 bases). This sequence originates from a man in his forties with acute or convalescent COVID-19. Input material: peripheral blood. The CDR3: CAWSLRGAPHYGYTF. The CDR3 DNA is TGTGCCTGGAGTTTGCGGGGGGCGCCTCACTATGGCTACACCTTC.